This T cell receptor (beta chain) was sequenced for a study of T cells in Graves' hyperthyroidism and ophthalmopathy. This clonotype was seen ten or more times. Among the patients, aged 18 to 65, hyperthyroidism was newly diagnosed and had lasted under 2 months. Germline CDR1 and CDR2: SQVTM and ANQGSEA. V lost 8 bases and J lost 0, with 8 bases in between. The CDR3 covers 12 residues. TCR beta CDR3 regions were amplified from RNA transcripts. First-round RT-PCR targeting the TCR CDR3 was performed with the HTBI primer set. TCRdb passed the multiplex PCR reads through MiXCR, listing each CDR3 protein once. The sample carries hundreds of thousands of distinct CDR3 sequences, around 46% recorded once.

V usage is TRBV29-1 and J usage is TRBJ1-3; no reliable D call. The sequencing sample was made of peripheral blood or thyroid tissue (not recorded which). The sequence was obtained from a young woman with Graves' hyperthyroidism. CDR3 residues: CSTRDSGNTIYF. CDR3 sequence (DNA): TGCAGCACAAGGGACTCTGGAAACACCATATATTTT.